This T cell receptor (beta chain) was recorded in a study of control samples from healthy donors and cancer patients. The CDR3 loop spans 14 amino acids. CDR1 and CDR2 from the germline V gene are LGHDT and YNNKEL (reference sequence). V lost 1 base to trimming and J lost 0 bases, with 7 bases between them. Profiled with immunoSEQ multiplex PCR; TCRdb holds only in-frame clones, not every one. The data show 65,000 to 90,000 clones, 89% seen once. Sample: PBMCs. This TCR was recovered from a woman aged 45-65 years with colorectal cancer. The chain combines TRBV3-1 (or the pseudogene TRBV3-2) with TRBJ2-7; D call uncertain. CDR3 bases: TGTGCCAGCAGCCAAGGCGCGAACTCCTACGAGCAGTACGTC. Protein product: CASSQGANSYEQYV.